The TCR beta chain under discussion was sequenced for a study of early stage breast cancer tumors. Overall study results and limits: Tumors had around 2.4-fold higher T cell density than normal breast.

This CDR3 contains 14 residues. Deletions cut 5 bases from V and 6 bases from J, with 17 bases between. Looked up from germline, CDR1 is SGDLS and CDR2 is YYNGEE. Remarks on this clone: The antigen remains unidentified.

Each sample had two DNA replicates, approximately 0.5 ug blood or about 1.5 ug tissue. Assay: immunoSEQ multiplex PCR; the TCRdb copy retains only in-frame clones and omits some. The data show around 40,000 clones, over 60% seen once. The sample was blood. This TCR was sampled from a person aged 45 to 60 with breast cancer. V and J are TRBV9 and TRBJ1-1; a possible D gene is TRBD1 (5 bases). CDR3 loop: CASSSRQGMSEAFF. For the CDR3, the DNA is TGTGCCAGCAGTTCACGGCAGGGAATGTCTGAAGCTTTCTTT.